The entry below gives a single TCR beta chain sequence along with its context. These data come from a study of blood T cell repertoires in COVID-19. Across the whole study: Donors in the United States, Italy and Spain gave samples during acute or convalescent COVID-19. From T cells, B-cell-depleted T cells, or PBMCs came the material, which was cDNA or gDNA.

Cohorts were determined from participant-reported clinical history. Clones were sequenced by immunoSEQ multiplex PCR, and TCRdb holds only the in-frame ones, with some missing. The sample has about 270,000 clones; 88% are singletons. Germline CDR1 WNHNN, CDR2 SYGVQD (reference sequence). V shed 6 bases and J shed 6 bases, with 14 bases lying between them. The CDR3 extends over 13 amino acids. This receptor was identified in a woman in her 30s who had recovered from COVID-19. The chain couples TRBV10-1 to TRBJ1-1; D unresolved. The sequencing sample was made of PBMCs or T cells enriched from blood (not recorded which). The CDR3 nucleotides read TGCGCCAGCAGCCAAAATCAGATGGCTGAAGCTTTCTTT. Its translation: CASSQNQMAEAFF.